These 12 T cell receptor beta chains came from one sample sequenced in a study of T cell repertoires in cytomegalovirus infection. No antigens are known for them. TCRdb reanalysed the reads using MiXCR and keeps one entry per CDR3 protein. In the table there are approximately 910,000 distinct CDR3 sequences, approximately 32% of which are singletons. This specimen consisted of cultured CD8+ T cells from PBMCs, obtained from culture after CMV antigen stimulation. The receptors derive from a human donor in good health (CMV status not recorded). Some clones in this sample may be carry-over from other donors' samples.

The chain has TRBV7-6 and TRBJ2-5; a possible D gene is TRBD1 (5 bases). V was clipped by 5 bases and J by 5 bases, with 18 bases between them. The CDR3 extends over 15 amino acids. The germline gives CDR1 SGHVS, CDR2 FNYEAQ. CDR3 region: CASSPPQGSRETQYF. In DNA, the CDR3 is TGTGCCAGCAGCCCCCCGCAGGGTTCCCGTGAGACCCAGTACTTC. The full variable domain, in which reference TRBV7-6 and TRBJ2-5 provide the parts outside the CDR3, is GAGVSQSPRYKVTKRGQDVALRCDPISGHVSLYWYRQALGQGPEFLTYFNYEAQQDKSGLPNDRFSAERPEGSISTLTIQRTEQRDSAMYRCASSPPQGSRETQYFGPGTRLLVL.

In regard to this clonotype: Just one base apart from a much larger clone, this may be a read error. The rearrangement links TRBV7-9 to TRBJ2-1; 8 nucleotides align to TRBD1. The CDR3 sequence is 15 residues long. Per germline, CDR1 SEHNR and CDR2 FQNEAQ (reference sequence). For the CDR3, the DNA is TGTGTCAGCAGCTTAAACAGGGGGGCCCACAATGAGCAGTTCTTC. This encodes CVSSLNRGAHNEQFF.

A few counts support this clonotype. The chain uses TRBV12-3 or TRBV12-4 and TRBJ2-6, with D perhaps TRBD1 (6 bases). This CDR3 comprises 16 residues. Trimming pared 6 bases from V and 8 bases from J, leaving 20 bases between. CDR3 sequence (DNA): TGTGCCAGCAGCCCTGTCGGGGCAGGGGATTCCAACGTCCTGACTTTC. It is translated as CASSPVGAGDSNVLTF.

At least ten counts were recorded for this clonotype. The chain carries TRBV7-6 and TRBJ1-5; a possible D gene is TRBD1 (5 bases). CDR3 length: 15 amino acids. Germline V lookup: CDR1 SGHVS, CDR2 FNYEAQ. V was cut by 5 bases and J by 7 bases, with 18 bases left in between. CDR3 protein: CASSRLGFQGQPQHF. CDR3 nucleotide sequence: TGTGCCAGCAGCCGCCTGGGGTTTCAGGGCCAGCCCCAGCATTTT.

The J gene is TRBJ1-2, the V gene TRBV27; D gene uncertain. Trimming removed 2 bases at V and 10 bases at J, with 23 bases between. The CDR3 is 16 residues long. Germline V gene data show CDR1 as MNHEY and CDR2 as SMNVEV (reference sequence). The DNA of the CDR3 is TGTGCCAGCAGTTTACTATCGTCCTTGGGGTCGATTGACTACACCTTC. It yields the protein CASSLLSSLGSIDYTF.

V usage is TRBV20-1 and J usage is TRBJ2-7; 8 positions agree with TRBD1. CDR3 length: 12 residues. With 3 bases clipped from V and 4 bases from J, the junction kept 2 bases outside the gene matches. The germline V gene has CDR1 DFQATT and CDR2 SNEGSKA (reference sequence). CDR3 protein: CSASNRGYEQYV. Written as DNA, the CDR3 is TGCAGTGCTAGCAACAGGGGGTACGAGCAGTACGTC.

The table lists this clonotype with a count of one. The V call is TRBV6-6, the J call TRBJ1-2; D call uncertain. The CDR3 is 12 amino acids. The germline V gene encodes CDR1 MNHNY and CDR2 SVGAGI (reference sequence). Trimming removed 7 bases at V and 3 bases at J, with 9 bases between. The CDR3 nucleotides are TGTGCCAGCACTGAGAGGGACTATGGCTACACCTTC. This gives the protein CASTERDYGYTF.

This clonotype occurred a few times. The chain links TRBV7-9 to TRBJ1-1; tentatively, D is TRBD1 (5 bases). The germline gives CDR1 SEHNR, CDR2 FQNEAQ (reference sequence). The V end was cut by 5 bases, the J end by 1 base, with 23 bases between. CDR3 length equals 18 residues. In DNA form, the CDR3 reads TGTGCCAGCAGCCTTGGGGCAGTTTATCCTCTCCCGAACACTGAAGCTTTCTTT. Amino acids: CASSLGAVYPLPNTEAFF.

This clonotype was detected a few times. This sequence joins TRBV2 and TRBJ2-1, with a possible D match to TRBD2 (5 bases). V was pared by 6 bases and J by 3 bases, with 9 bases between. Germline CDR1 is SNHLY and CDR2 is FYNNEI. CDR3 length: 13 amino acids. Here the CDR3 reads CASRGRGYNEQFF. The CDR3 region has the DNA TGTGCCAGCAGAGGCCGGGGCTACAATGAGCAGTTCTTC.

This chain connects TRBV6-5 to TRBJ2-3; D might be TRBD1 or TRBD2, each matching 5 bases. Trimming took 6 bases from V and 5 from J, leaving 15 bases between them. Germline V gene data show CDR1 as MNHEY and CDR2 as SVGAGI. This CDR3 has 14 amino acids. Here the CDR3 reads CASSSIWGLDTQYF. The DNA for the CDR3 is TGTGCCAGCAGCTCTATTTGGGGGTTAGATACGCAGTATTTT.

The table lists this clonotype with a few counts. The chain employs TRBV7-9 and TRBJ1-2; D is ambiguous. V was shortened by 7 bases and J by 1 base, with 10 bases between the two germline ends. Germline-derived CDR1 and CDR2 are SEHNR and FQNEAQ (reference sequence). CDR3 length equals 13 residues. The CDR3 sequence is CASTLGVNYGYTF. The CDR3 DNA reads TGTGCCAGCACCCTGGGCGTTAACTATGGCTACACCTTC.

In its sample, this clonotype was seen a few times. The CDR3 DNA sequence: TGTGCCAGCAGTGAAGTGACCGTGGGCACCGGGGAGCTGTTTTTT. Amino acid sequence: CASSEVTVGTGELFF. The rearrangement uses TRBV6-1 and TRBJ2-2; unclear D gene. There are 15 residues in the CDR3. V was cut by 1 base and J by 4 bases, with 10 bases left in between. Germline V CDR1 and CDR2: MNHNS, SASEGT.